Sequencing of this T cell receptor (beta chain) was carried out in a study of blood T cell repertoires in COVID-19. Study-wide background: COVID-19 samples collected from the United States, Italy and Spain covered acute and convalescent phases. In each case, the material was cDNA or gDNA derived from T cells, B-cell-depleted T cells, or PBMCs.

This clone has a single count. Germline lookup yields CDR1 MNHEY and CDR2 SVGAGI. Trimming pared 0 bases from V and 7 bases from J, leaving 13 bases between. The CDR3 runs 16 residues. In the original analysis: The assay estimated nucleated cells by amplifying reference gene primers. Libraries were prepared by immunoSEQ multiplex PCR; TCRdb keeps only in-frame clonotypes and omits some of them. V, J and clone size are taken as reported in that table, and D and trimming were inferred from the DNA itself. The sample consists of about 83,000 clones, roughly 80% of them appearing once. The sample taken for sequencing was peripheral blood. V gene TRBV6-5 combines with J gene TRBJ1-6; D uncertain. The origin of this receptor is a woman aged 80 or over with acute or convalescent COVID-19. The DNA of the CDR3 is TGTGCCAGCAGTTACTCCATCGGGATAGGGAATTCACCCCTCCACTTT. Translation gives CASSYSIGIGNSPLHF.